This T cell receptor (beta chain) was observed in a study of blood T cell repertoires in COVID-19. This CDR3 contains 12 residues. The germline V and J ends were trimmed by 3 bases and 7 bases, with 4 bases remaining between them. CDR1 and CDR2 from the germline V gene are SNHLY and FYNNEI. Method: immunoSEQ multiplex PCR; TCRdb's copy keeps in-frame clones and lacks some. The sample lists 150,000 to 200,000 clones; roughly 89% were seen once. Material: peripheral blood. The rearrangement joins TRBV2 to TRBJ1-6; no definite D call. The receptor comes from a young man with active or convalescent COVID-19. The CDR3 nucleotides are TGTGCCAGCAGTGACGAGAATTCACCCCTCCACTTT. Its protein product is CASSDENSPLHF.